One sample yielded the 29 T cell receptor beta chains listed below, sequenced in a study of blood T cell repertoires in COVID-19. Profiled with immunoSEQ multiplex PCR; TCRdb holds only in-frame clones, not every one. The table lists 110,000 or so clones, roughly 80% of them singletons, with less than 2% in the top ten. Sample: peripheral blood. The receptors stem from a middle-aged man with acute or convalescent COVID-19.

The rearrangement links TRBV5-1 to TRBJ2-1, with TRBD1 matching 9 bases. With 4 bases clipped from V and 4 bases from J, the junction kept 6 bases outside the gene matches. Germline assignment: CDR1 SGHRS and CDR2 YFSETQ. This CDR3 has 15 amino acids. The CDR3 region has the DNA TGCGCCAGCAGCCCGCCGGGACAGGGATACAATGAGCAGTTCTTC. It yields the protein CASSPPGQGYNEQFF.

The chain couples TRBV6-5 to TRBJ2-5, with a possible D match to TRBD1 (6 bases). The CDR3 sequence is 15 residues long. Germline V gene sequence: CDR1 MNHEY, CDR2 SVGAGI. Trimming took off 5 bases at V and 4 bases at J, with 17 bases between the two ends. The CDR3 sequence is CASSPRGGGPETQYF. CDR3 in DNA: TGTGCCAGCAGTCCCCGAGGTGGGGGCCCAGAGACCCAGTACTTC.

The genes are TRBV2 and TRBJ2-5, with 13 bases fitting TRBD2. This CDR3 spans 15 amino acids. V gave up 6 bases and J gave up 4 bases; unmatched junction bases: 5. Germline V CDR1 and CDR2: SNHLY, FYNNEI. Here the CDR3 reads CASRVLAGGPETQYF. As DNA, the CDR3 is TGTGCCAGCAGGGTACTAGCGGGGGGGCCAGAGACCCAGTACTTC.

The chain recombines TRBV4-1 with TRBJ1-5, with 7 bases fitting TRBD1. The CDR3 extends over 15 amino acids. V lost 3 bases, J lost 4 bases, and 6 bases stayed unmatched. The germline V gene encodes CDR1 MGHRA and CDR2 YSYEKL. This CDR3 reads CASSHQTGWNQPQHF. The CDR3 DNA is TGCGCCAGCAGCCACCAGACAGGGTGGAATCAGCCCCAGCATTTT.

The J gene is TRBJ1-4, the V gene TRBV19; TRBD1 agrees at 7 bases. The CDR3 runs to 15 residues. Trimming removed 1 base from V and 6 bases from J; junction bases left unmatched: 5. Germline CDR1 is LNHDA and CDR2 is SQIVND (reference sequence). The CDR3 here is CASSIVDRVDEKLFF. The CDR3 bases are TGTGCCAGTAGTATAGTCGACAGGGTGGATGAAAAACTGTTTTTT.

This chain's CDR3 is CASSYSGVRNTQYF. The CDR3 DNA sequence: TGTGCCAGCAGTTACTCGGGAGTCAGGAATACGCAGTATTTT. V usage is TRBV6-5 and J usage is TRBJ2-3; D possibly corresponds to TRBD2 (5 bases). Germline lookup yields CDR1 MNHEY and CDR2 SVGAGI. V lost 0 bases and J lost 7, with 11 bases in between. This CDR3 has 14 residues.

This chain connects TRBV3-1 (or the pseudogene TRBV3-2) to TRBJ2-5, with 11 bases fitting TRBD2. The CDR3 extends over 16 amino acids. The V segment lost 3 bases and the J segment 4 bases; nucleotides outside the gene matches: 7. The germline gives CDR1 LGHDT, CDR2 YNNKEL (reference sequence). The DNA of the CDR3 is TGTGCCAGCAGCCAGTTAAGTAGCGGGGGGGTAGAGACCCAGTACTTC. Its protein is CASSQLSSGGVETQYF.

This chain uses TRBV4-2 with TRBJ2-3; D possibly corresponds to TRBD2 (7 bases). Trimming cost V 9 bases and J 4 bases, with 14 bases left between them. CDR3 length equals 13 residues. CDR1 and CDR2 (germline): LGHNA, YNFKEQ. The CDR3 reads CASKGGGSDTQYF. The CDR3 bases are TGTGCCAGTAAGGGGGGGGGATCAGATACGCAGTATTTT.

This clone was detected once. This chain uses TRBV11-2 with TRBJ2-2; 10 nucleotides align to TRBD1. The V gene end was trimmed by 5 bases and the J gene end by 4 bases; junction bases not matched to a gene: 7. CDR3 size: 16 residues. The V gene's germline CDR1 is SGHAT and CDR2 FQNNGV. The CDR3 region has the DNA TGTGCCAGCAGCCTGGGACAGGGGTATTTCACCGGGGAGCTGTTTTTT. Protein sequence: CASSLGQGYFTGELFF. Full variable domain (missing parts from reference TRBV11-2 and TRBJ2-2): EAGVAQSPRYKIIEKRQSVAFWCNPISGHATLYWYQQILGQGPKLLIQFQNNGVVDDSQLPKDRFSAERLKGVDSTLKIQPAKLEDSAVYLCASSLGQGYFTGELFFGEGSRLTVL.

The chain recombines TRBV5-5 with TRBJ1-2; D remains ambiguous. CDR1 SGHKS and CDR2 YYEKEE come from the germline V gene (reference sequence). The CDR3 is made up of 15 amino acids. V was cut by 4 bases and J by 0 bases, with 13 bases left in between. CDR3 protein: CASSAVGGTNYGYTF. CDR3 bases: TGTGCCAGCAGCGCCGTTGGAGGTACTAACTATGGCTACACCTTC.

The chain carries TRBV28 and TRBJ2-3, with a tentative D call TRBD2 (7 bases). CDR3 length: 14 amino acids. The V gene lost 5 bases and the J gene lost 6 bases, with 15 bases spanning the gap. CDR1 and CDR2 (germline): MDHEN, SYDVKM. Here the CDR3 DNA reads TGTGCCAGCAGTCTTTTACAGGGAGGGGATACGCAGTATTTT. Translating it yields CASSLLQGGDTQYF.

The V and J genes are TRBV30 and TRBJ1-5; TRBD1 might be the D (5 bases). Trimming took 0 bases from V and 7 from J, leaving 10 bases between them. The CDR3 loop spans 13 amino acids. Germline CDR1 is GTSNPN and CDR2 is SVGIG (reference sequence). The chain's CDR3 is CAWSVGGSQPQHF. As DNA, the CDR3 is TGTGCCTGGAGTGTCGGGGGAAGCCAGCCCCAGCATTTT. The full variable domain, in which reference TRBV30 and TRBJ1-5 provide the parts outside the CDR3, is SQTIHQWPATLVQPVGSPLSLECTVEGTSNPNLYWYRQAAGRGLQLLFYSVGIGQISSEVPQNLSASRPQDRQFILSSKKLLLSDSGFYLCAWSVGGSQPQHFGDGTRLSIL.

CDR3 region: CASSQDGGTGNQPQHF. The CDR3 DNA is TGTGCCAGCAGCCAAGACGGAGGGACAGGCAATCAGCCCCAGCATTTT. J is TRBJ1-5 and V is TRBV3-1 (or the pseudogene TRBV3-2); 7 bases line up with TRBD1. The CDR3 length is 16 residues. The J segment lost 2 bases and the V segment lost 0 bases, leaving 4 bases of the junction unmatched. In germline, CDR1 is LGHDT, CDR2 YNNKEL (reference sequence).

The chain uses TRBV10-3 and TRBJ1-2; tentative D call: TRBD1 (6 bases). Germline CDR1 is ENHRY and CDR2 is SYGVKD. V shed 4 bases and J shed 4 bases, with 22 bases lying between them. The CDR3 totals 17 residues. In DNA form, the CDR3 reads TGTGCCATCAGTGCAAAGGACAGCCAATCCCTCCCCTATGGCTACACCTTC. Translated, it gives CAISAKDSQSLPYGYTF.

This clone came up a few times. This CDR3 reads CASSLDGQGHVEQFF. For the CDR3, the DNA is TGTGCCAGCAGCTTAGATGGACAGGGCCACGTTGAGCAGTTCTTC. The J gene is TRBJ2-1, the V gene TRBV11-2, with 8 bases fitting TRBD1. The V segment lost 0 bases and the J segment 9 bases; nucleotides outside the gene matches: 7. Germline V gene lookup returns CDR1 SGHAT and CDR2 FQNNGV. The CDR3 spans 15 residues. The whole variable domain, filled in from reference TRBV11-2 and TRBJ2-1, reads EAGVAQSPRYKIIEKRQSVAFWCNPISGHATLYWYQQILGQGPKLLIQFQNNGVVDDSQLPKDRFSAERLKGVDSTLKIQPAKLEDSAVYLCASSLDGQGHVEQFFGPGTRLTVL.

This chain uses TRBV7-3 with TRBJ1-4; possible D gene TRBD1, 6 bases. V was shortened by 5 bases and J by 12 bases, with 16 bases between the two germline ends. This CDR3 contains 13 residues. Germline CDR1 reads SGHTA; CDR2 reads FQGTGA. CDR3 sequence reads: CASSVQQGGELFF. CDR3 nucleotide sequence: TGTGCCAGCAGCGTCCAACAGGGAGGGGAACTGTTTTTT.

This sequence joins TRBV12-3 or TRBV12-4 and TRBJ1-1; TRBD1 might be the D (6 bases). The CDR3 is made up of 13 amino acids. The V and J ends lost 5 bases and 7 bases respectively, with 14 bases between them. The CDR3 nucleotides are TGTGCCAGCAGTCGAAAACAGGGTGGTGAAGCTTTCTTT. Encoded protein: CASSRKQGGEAFF.

This clone occurred once. The V and J genes are TRBV9 and TRBJ1-2; TRBD1 is a possible D gene (5 bases). The length of the CDR3 is 15 residues. Germline V gene data show CDR1 as SGDLS and CDR2 as YYNGEE. V lost 2 bases and J lost 4, with 15 bases in between. CDR3 sequence reads: CASSVQSTGTYGYTF. The CDR3 DNA reads as TGTGCCAGCAGCGTGCAATCCACAGGCACCTATGGCTACACCTTC.

V usage is TRBV2 and J usage is TRBJ1-6; D may be TRBD1 (6 bases). Looked up from germline, CDR1 is SNHLY and CDR2 is FYNNEI. Trimming pared 6 bases from V and 7 bases from J, leaving 16 bases between. This CDR3 contains 15 residues. The CDR3 sequence is CASRVNRVSNSPLHF. CDR3 coding DNA: TGTGCCAGCAGGGTTAACAGGGTTTCGAATTCACCCCTCCACTTT. The full variable domain, its missing parts supplied by reference TRBV2 and TRBJ1-6, is EPEVTQTPSHQVTQMGQEVILRCVPISNHLYFYWYRQILGQKVEFLVSFYNNEISEKSEIFDDQFSVERPDGSNFTLKIRSTKLEDSAMYFCASRVNRVSNSPLHFGNGTRLTVT.

DNA of the CDR3: TGTGCCACCAGTGAACGCGGGACAGGGCACAATCAGCCCCAGCATTTT. Translating gives CATSERGTGHNQPQHF. The J gene is TRBJ1-5, the V gene TRBV24-1; 9 bases are shared with TRBD1. CDR1 is KGHDR and CDR2 is SFDVKD in the germline V gene. The CDR3 runs to 16 residues. V was clipped by 4 bases and J by 3 bases; unmatched bases: 6.

This chain connects TRBV5-4 to TRBJ1-6; weak D call: TRBD1 (6 bases). CDR3 size: 15 residues. Between the trimmed V and J ends, which lost 0 bases and 7 bases, there was a span of 11 bases. Germline CDR1 is SGHNT and CDR2 is YYREEE (reference sequence). The CDR3 sequence is CASSLETGKNSPLHF. CDR3 nucleotides: TGTGCCAGCAGCTTGGAAACAGGGAAGAATTCACCCCTCCACTTT.

The rearrangement uses TRBV27 and TRBJ2-7; D might be TRBD1 (6 bases). Germline CDR1 is MNHEY and CDR2 is SMNVEV (reference sequence). The CDR3 runs 13 residues. V shed 5 bases and J shed 2 bases, with 10 bases lying between them. This CDR3 is CASSPRGTYEQYF. The CDR3 DNA reads as TGTGCCAGCAGTCCTAGGGGGACCTACGAGCAGTACTTC.

This chain connects TRBV7-8 to TRBJ1-3; D is ambiguous. V was clipped by 4 bases and J by 0 bases, with 16 bases between them. Per germline, CDR1 SGHVS and CDR2 FQNEAQ. The CDR3 is made up of 17 amino acids. This chain's CDR3 is CASSSGLPQNSGNTIYF. CDR3 sequence (DNA): TGTGCCAGCAGCTCAGGACTGCCCCAAAACTCTGGAAACACCATATATTTT.

This clone was picked up a small number of times. The rearrangement links TRBV11-1 to TRBJ1-1, with D perhaps matching TRBD1 (6 bases). V was shortened by 1 base and J by 8 bases, with 11 bases between the two germline ends. Germline-derived CDR1 and CDR2 are SGHAT and FQDESV (reference sequence). This CDR3 has 13 amino acids. CDR3 DNA: TGTGCCAGCAGCTTAGTACGGGACATCGAAGCTTTCTTT. This sequence encodes CASSLVRDIEAFF.

Concerning this clone itself: Other DNA sequences in the sample encode the same CDR3. This chain connects TRBV29-1 to TRBJ1-5; 7 nucleotides align to TRBD1. Germline trimming cut 6 bases from V and 3 bases from J; bases unmatched to any gene: 5. The CDR3 contains 13 residues. Germline V gives CDR1 SQVTM, CDR2 ANQGSEA. Here the CDR3 reads CSVATGINQPQHF. CDR3 nucleotides: TGCAGCGTCGCGACAGGGATCAATCAGCCCCAGCATTTT.

The chain carries TRBV3-1 (or the pseudogene TRBV3-2) and TRBJ2-4; 7 nucleotides align to TRBD1. The CDR3 covers 15 residues. The germline V gene has CDR1 LGHDT and CDR2 YNNKEL (reference sequence). V lost 5 bases and J lost 3; bases outside the gene matches: 7. CDR3 nucleotide sequence: TGTGCCAGCAGCGCGCAAGGGACAGTCAAAAACATTCAGTACTTC. Translated, it gives CASSAQGTVKNIQYF.

The chain uses TRBV7-6 and TRBJ1-2, with D possibly matching TRBD1 (5 bases). Trimming removed 5 bases from V and 2 bases from J, with 9 bases in between. Germline V CDR1 and CDR2: SGHVS, FNYEAQ. This CDR3 spans 13 amino acids. The CDR3 DNA is TGTGCCAGCAGCCCCACAGGAAACTATGGCTACACCTTC. Amino acids: CASSPTGNYGYTF.

V is TRBV1 and J is TRBJ1-3; whether TRBD1, the table's D call, matches the DNA was not checked. TRBV1 is flagged as a pseudogene. CDR3 size: 17 residues. The CDR3 coding sequence is TGCACCAGCAGCCAAGATGACAGGGGCGGCTCTGGAAACACCATATATTTT. This translates into CTSSQDDRGGSGNTIYF.

This clone was seen only a few times. V gene TRBV5-6 combines with J gene TRBJ2-1; perhaps TRBD2 as D (5 bases). With 0 bases removed from V and 3 bases from J, the gap between germline ends came to 16 bases. Germline CDR1 is SGHDT and CDR2 is YYEEEE. This CDR3 region has 17 residues. This CDR3 is CASSLAGWADYYNEQFF. Written as DNA, the CDR3 is TGTGCCAGCAGCTTGGCGGGATGGGCGGATTACTACAATGAGCAGTTCTTC.